This T cell receptor beta chain was sequenced in a study of early T cells in non-severe SARS-CoV-2 infection (dated by TCRdb to the early 2020s). Background for the entire study: TCR sequencing used bulk RNA from unsorted whole blood, so alpha and beta chains could not be paired.

Here is what the overall study found, with its caveats: VDJdb matching was skewed toward anti-spike CD8 responses, so virus-specific expansions were likely underestimated and private and CD4 specificities were missed.

Comment on this clonotype: There is no known antigen for this receptor. The sample holds no much larger clone one base away, and base qualities are not on file.

Library creation used 5' RACE. The data were produced on a NextSeq 500. In the TCR library protocol, unique molecular identifiers were attached to individual cDNA molecules to correct for PCR bias and sequencing error. Sequencing covered both TCR alpha and beta chains, and within each sample the abundances of alpha and beta sequences were tightly co-correlated. The paper's processing steps were these. V gene, J gene and CDR3 annotation of TCR sequences was performed with Decombinator V4. Expanded TCRs were defined as changing significantly between any two time points under a Poisson model with p below 0.0001. TCR abundances were normalised to the total number of TCRs sequenced per sample and expressed as counts per million. TRAV1-2 paired with TRAJ12, TRAJ20 or TRAJ33 defined MAIT TCRs, while TRAV10 paired with TRAJ18 defined iNKT TCRs. VDJdb, accessed on 1 November 2021, was searched for TCRs annotated for CMV, EBV and SARS-CoV-2, and TCRs annotated for more than one antigen were excluded. Using fastp at Q25 and MiXCR, TCRdb reprocessed the public reads and kept productive beta chains. Rows with one shared CDR3 protein collapse into an entry with the most common genes and DNA. The V and J calls and clone size come from TCRdb's table, not from the authors' own analysis. This sample is represented by 35,000 to 45,000 distinct CDR3 sequences; approximately 6.6% of them were singletons. The top ten clones comprise about 25% of the sample.

There are 14 amino acids in the CDR3, from cysteine to phenylalanine inclusive. Just CDR3 DNA is preserved here, 42 bases in frame from base 1. For CDR1 and CDR2, the germline V gene lists SNHLY and FYNNEI. The junction shows trimming of 3 bases on V and 2 bases on J, and the gene matches do not reach 4 bases of it. This was a case-control study nested in a cohort of healthcare workers in London, UK, who had nasopharyngeal swab PCR tests and blood samples taken every week. Healthcare workers were recruited between 23 and 31 March 2020, during the week of the UK lockdown, and were followed weekly for up to about 16 weeks.

Sequencing was performed on whole blood, taken at baseline. The receptor's source is an adult who was a healthcare worker with PCR-confirmed SARS-CoV-2 infection or an uninfected control (not recorded which). Recombination linked TRBV2 to TRBJ2-7; TRBD2 fits 7 bases in the junction. The CDR3: CASSEGEGTYEQYF. The DNA sequence follows: TGTGCCAGCAGTGAGGGGGAGGGAACCTACGAGCAGTACTTC.